This T cell receptor beta chain came from a study of blood T cell repertoires in COVID-19. Study-level information: From the United States, Italy and Spain came samples of acute and convalescent COVID-19. In each case, the material was cDNA or gDNA derived from T cells, B-cell-depleted T cells, or PBMCs.

CDR1 is PRHDT, CDR2 FYEKMQ, per germline (reference sequence). The CDR3 totals 13 residues. Trimming left V 3 bases short and J 6 bases short, with 11 bases between. This clone was picked up one time. In the authors' methods: Amplification from reference gene primers served as the basis for estimated nucleated cell counts. Measured with immunoSEQ multiplex PCR; TCRdb has only the in-frame clones, and not every one. V, J and clone size are those of that table, while D and trimming were read from the DNA. The sample lists under 150,000 clones, more than 70% occurring once. This clonotype was sampled from a man in his fifties with active or convalescent COVID-19. The sequenced sample consisted of peripheral blood. The chain carries TRBV13 and TRBJ1-2; perhaps TRBD1 as D (5 bases). The CDR3 sequence: CASSLAGLHGYTF. The CDR3 DNA reads as TGTGCCAGCAGCTTGGCAGGGTTACATGGCTACACCTTC.